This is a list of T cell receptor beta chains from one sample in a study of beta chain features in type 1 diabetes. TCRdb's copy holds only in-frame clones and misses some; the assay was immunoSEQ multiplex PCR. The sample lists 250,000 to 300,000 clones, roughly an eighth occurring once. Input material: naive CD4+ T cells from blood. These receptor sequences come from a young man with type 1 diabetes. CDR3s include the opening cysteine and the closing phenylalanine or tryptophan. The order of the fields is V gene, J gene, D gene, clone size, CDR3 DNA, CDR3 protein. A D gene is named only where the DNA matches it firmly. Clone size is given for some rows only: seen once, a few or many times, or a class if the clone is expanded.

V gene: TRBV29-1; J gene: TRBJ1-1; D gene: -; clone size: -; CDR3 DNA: TGCAGCGTTGGTCGGTTAGGCAGAAAGGGGACTGAAGCTTTCTTT; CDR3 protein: CSVGRLGRKGTEAFF
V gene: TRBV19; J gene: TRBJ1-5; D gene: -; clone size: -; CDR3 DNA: TGTGCCAGTAGCCCCACCCAGGTTTCCAATCAGCCCCAGCATTTT; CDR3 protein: CASSPTQVSNQPQHF
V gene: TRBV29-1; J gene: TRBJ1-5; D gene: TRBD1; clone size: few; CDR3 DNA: TGCAGCGTTAAGGGGACAGGGGGAAATCAGCCCCAGCATTTT; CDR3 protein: CSVKGTGGNQPQHF
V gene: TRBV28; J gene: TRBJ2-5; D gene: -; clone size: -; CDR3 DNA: TGTGCCAGCAGAAGCGTGAGAGGTATAGAGACCCAGTACTTC; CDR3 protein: CASRSVRGIETQYF
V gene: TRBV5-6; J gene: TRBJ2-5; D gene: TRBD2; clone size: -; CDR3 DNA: TGTGCCAGCAGCTTAACGGGAGGGCCGGAGACCCAGTACTTC; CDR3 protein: CASSLTGGPETQYF
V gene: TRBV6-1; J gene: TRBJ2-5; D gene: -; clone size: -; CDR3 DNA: TGTGCCAGCAGTGATCCGTACCAAGAGACCCAGTACTTC; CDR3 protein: CASSDPYQETQYF
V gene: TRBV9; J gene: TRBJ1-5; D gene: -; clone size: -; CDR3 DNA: TGTGCCAGCAGCGTAGAAGTCGGCCCGGGACAGCCCCAGCATTTT; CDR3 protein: CASSVEVGPGQPQHF
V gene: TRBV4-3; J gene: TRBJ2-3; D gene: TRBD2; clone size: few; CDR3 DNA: TGCGCCAGCAGCCATGGTACAATAGCGGGAGGCACAGATACGCAGTATTTT; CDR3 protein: CASSHGTIAGGTDTQYF
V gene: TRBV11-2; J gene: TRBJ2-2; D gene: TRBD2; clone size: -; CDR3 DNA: TGTGCCAGCAGCTTACTCCTAGCGGGAGGGAGGACCGGGGAGCTGTTTTTT; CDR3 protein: CASSLLLAGGRTGELFF
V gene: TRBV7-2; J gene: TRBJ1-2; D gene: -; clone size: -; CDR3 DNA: TGTGCCAGCAGCTTAGCGCTGGGCTGGTATGGCTACACCTTC; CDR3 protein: CASSLALGWYGYTF
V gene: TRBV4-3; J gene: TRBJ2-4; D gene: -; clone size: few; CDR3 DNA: TGCGCCAGCAGCCATACCAGGGTGTCCAAAAACATTCAGTACTTC; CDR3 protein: CASSHTRVSKNIQYF
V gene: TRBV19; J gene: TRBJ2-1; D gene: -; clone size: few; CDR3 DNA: TGTGCCAGTAGTGCAGGCCTCTACAATGAGCAGTTCTTC; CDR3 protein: CASSAGLYNEQFF
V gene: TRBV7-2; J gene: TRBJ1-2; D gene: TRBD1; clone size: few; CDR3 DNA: TGTGCCAGCAGCCCTAGGGGGCGGCACCTCTATGGCTACACCTTC; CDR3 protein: CASSPRGRHLYGYTF
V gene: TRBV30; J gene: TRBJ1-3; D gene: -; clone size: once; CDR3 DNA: TGTGCCTGGAGCGGGAGCTCTGGAAACACCATATATTTT; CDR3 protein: CAWSGSSGNTIYF
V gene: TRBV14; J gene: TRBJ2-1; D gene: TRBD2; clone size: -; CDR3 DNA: TGTGCCAGCAGCCAATTCAATAGCGGGGTCTACAATGAGCAGTTCTTC; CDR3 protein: CASSQFNSGVYNEQFF
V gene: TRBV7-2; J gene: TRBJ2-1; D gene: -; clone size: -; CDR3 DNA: TGTGCCAGCAGCTCCCCGTCGGACAGCTGGCGGAATGAGCAGTTCTTC; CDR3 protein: CASSSPSDSWRNEQFF
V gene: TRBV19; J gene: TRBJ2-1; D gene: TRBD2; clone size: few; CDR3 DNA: TGTGCCAGTAGTAGAATAACTAGCGGGTACAATGAGCAGTTCTTC; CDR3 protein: CASSRITSGYNEQFF
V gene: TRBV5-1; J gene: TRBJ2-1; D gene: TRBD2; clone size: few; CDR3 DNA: TGCGCCAGCAGCTACGGACTAGCGGGAGCTGAGGAGCAGTTCTTC; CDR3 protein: CASSYGLAGAEEQFF
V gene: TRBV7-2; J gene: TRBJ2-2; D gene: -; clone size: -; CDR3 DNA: TGTGCCAGCAGCCTGGGAGCCCCCGGGGAGCTGTTTTTT; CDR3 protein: CASSLGAPGELFF
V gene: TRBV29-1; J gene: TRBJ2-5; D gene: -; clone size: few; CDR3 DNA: TGCAGCGTTGAAGCGCCGGGGATGAAGACCCAGTACTTC; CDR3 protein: CSVEAPGMKTQYF
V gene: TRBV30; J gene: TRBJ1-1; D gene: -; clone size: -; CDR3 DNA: TGTGCCTGGAATGTGATAGGGGTTGGCACTGAAGCTTTCTTT; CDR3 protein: CAWNVIGVGTEAFF
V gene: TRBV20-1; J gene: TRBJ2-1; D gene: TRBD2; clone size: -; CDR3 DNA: TGCAGTGCTAGGGCGGGAGGTGAGCAGTTCTTC; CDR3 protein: CSARAGGEQFF